Shown below are 8 T cell receptor beta chains from a single sample sequenced in a study of blood T cell repertoires in COVID-19. Clones were sequenced by immunoSEQ multiplex PCR, and TCRdb holds only the in-frame ones, with some missing. The sample includes about 110,000 clones, 83% of them seen just once. The source material was peripheral blood. These receptors originate from a woman in her sixties with acute or convalescent COVID-19.

This rearrangement joins TRBV19 to TRBJ2-1, with D perhaps matching TRBD2 (7 bases). Trimming took 6 bases from V and 2 from J, leaving 14 bases between them. The CDR3 runs 15 residues. Germline V gene data show CDR1 as LNHDA and CDR2 as SQIVND (reference sequence). The CDR3 nucleotides read TGTGCCAGTAGCCCTTCGGGGGGCACCTACAATGAGCAGTTCTTC. Its protein product is CASSPSGGTYNEQFF.

J is TRBJ1-1 and V is TRBV18, with TRBD1 identical over 10 bases. V trimming: 5 bases; J trimming: 4 bases; junction bases outside the gene matches: 4. The CDR3 runs 14 residues. Per the germline V gene, CDR1 is KGHSH and CDR2 is LQKENI. CDR3 DNA sequence: TGTGCCAGCTCAGCGGGACAGGGGCTCACTGAAGCTTTCTTT. Its translation: CASSAGQGLTEAFF.

The chain employs TRBV15 and TRBJ2-3; 9 positions agree with TRBD2. The CDR3 has 17 residues. J lost 2 bases, V lost 0 bases, and 6 bases had no gene match. Germline lookup yields CDR1 LNHNV and CDR2 YYDKDF (reference sequence). The chain's CDR3 is CATSRDTGTSYTDTQYF. The DNA of the CDR3 is TGTGCCACCAGCAGAGATACCGGGACTAGCTACACAGATACGCAGTATTTT.

CDR3 loop: CASSMAYMNTEAFF. CDR3 DNA sequence: TGTGCCAGTAGTATGGCTTACATGAACACTGAAGCTTTCTTT. This chain links TRBV19 with TRBJ1-1; D not certain. This CDR3 contains 14 residues. From germline, CDR1 is LNHDA and CDR2 SQIVND (reference sequence). Trimming removed 3 bases at V and 0 bases at J, with 8 bases between.

V is TRBV19 and J is TRBJ2-7; tentatively, D is TRBD2 (5 bases). V lost 3 bases to trimming and J lost 3 bases, with 12 bases between them. The CDR3 length is 14 residues. The V gene's germline CDR1 is LNHDA and CDR2 SQIVND (reference sequence). CDR3 bases: TGTGCCAGTAGTATTTACGAGGGATACTACGAGCAGTACTTC. The encoded protein is CASSIYEGYYEQYF.

This clone turned up a few times. This chain connects TRBV2 to TRBJ2-7, with D perhaps TRBD2 (5 bases). The CDR3 length is 13 residues. CDR1 SNHLY and CDR2 FYNNEI come from the germline V gene. Trimming left V 4 bases short and J 7 bases short, with 14 bases between. The CDR3 spells CASSGSRRREQYF. The DNA for the CDR3 is TGTGCCAGCAGTGGGAGCCGGAGGAGGGAGCAGTACTTC.

The count of this clone is one. The chain employs TRBV5-5 and TRBJ1-5; D gene uncertain. Deletions cut 5 bases from V and 9 bases from J, with 12 bases between. This CDR3 comprises 12 residues. Germline CDR1 SGHKS, CDR2 YYEKEE (reference sequence). The CDR3 DNA reads TGTGCCAGCAGGGGAGCAGAGGGGCCCCAGCATTTT. It translates to CASRGAEGPQHF.

V usage is TRBV28 and J usage is TRBJ2-5; TRBD1 agrees at 8 bases. From germline, CDR1 is MDHEN and CDR2 SYDVKM. This CDR3 comprises 16 residues. V was pared by 5 bases and J by 5 bases, with 13 bases of the junction left unmatched. CDR3: CASSPSTGVGSETQYF. Written as DNA, the CDR3 is TGTGCCAGCAGTCCCTCGACAGGGGTCGGGTCGGAGACCCAGTACTTC.